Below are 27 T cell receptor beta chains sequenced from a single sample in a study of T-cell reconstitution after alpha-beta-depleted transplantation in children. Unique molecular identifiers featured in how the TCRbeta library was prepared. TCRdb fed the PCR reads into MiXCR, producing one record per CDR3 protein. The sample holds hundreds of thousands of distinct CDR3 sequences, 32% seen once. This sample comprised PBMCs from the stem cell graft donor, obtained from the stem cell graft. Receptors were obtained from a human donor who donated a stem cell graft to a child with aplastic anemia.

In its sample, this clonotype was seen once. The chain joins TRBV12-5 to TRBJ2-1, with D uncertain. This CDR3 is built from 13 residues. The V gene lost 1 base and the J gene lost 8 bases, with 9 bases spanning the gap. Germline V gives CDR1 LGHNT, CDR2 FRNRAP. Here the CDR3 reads CASGLGSGYEQFF. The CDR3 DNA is TGTGCTAGTGGTTTGGGGTCTGGATATGAGCAGTTCTTC. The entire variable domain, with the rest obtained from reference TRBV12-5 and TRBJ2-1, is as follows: DARVTQTPRHKVTEMGQEVTMRCQPILGHNTVFWYRQTMMQGLELLAYFRNRAPLDDSGMPKDRFSAEMPDATLATLKIQPSEPRDSAVYFCASGLGSGYEQFFGPGTRLTVL.

The CDR3 reads CASSQGRANYGYTF. In DNA form, the CDR3 reads TGTGCCAGCAGCCAAGGCCGGGCTAACTATGGCTACACCTTC. This sequence joins TRBV3-1 and TRBJ1-2, with D unclear. Trimming pared 1 base from V and 0 bases from J, leaving 6 bases between. Germline V gives CDR1 LGHDT, CDR2 YNNKEL (reference sequence). The CDR3 totals 14 residues.

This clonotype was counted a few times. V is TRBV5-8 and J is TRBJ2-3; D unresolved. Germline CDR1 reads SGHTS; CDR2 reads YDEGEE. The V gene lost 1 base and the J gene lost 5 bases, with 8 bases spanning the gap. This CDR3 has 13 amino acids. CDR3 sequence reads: CASSLPAQDTQYF. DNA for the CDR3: TGTGCCAGCAGCTTGCCGGCCCAAGATACGCAGTATTTT.

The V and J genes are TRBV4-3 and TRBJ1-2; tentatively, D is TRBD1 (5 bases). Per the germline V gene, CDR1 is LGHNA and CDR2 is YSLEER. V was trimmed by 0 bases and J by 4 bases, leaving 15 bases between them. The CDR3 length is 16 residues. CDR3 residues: CASSQDWGWGGYGYTF. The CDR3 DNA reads TGCGCCAGCAGCCAAGATTGGGGCTGGGGGGGCTATGGCTACACCTTC.

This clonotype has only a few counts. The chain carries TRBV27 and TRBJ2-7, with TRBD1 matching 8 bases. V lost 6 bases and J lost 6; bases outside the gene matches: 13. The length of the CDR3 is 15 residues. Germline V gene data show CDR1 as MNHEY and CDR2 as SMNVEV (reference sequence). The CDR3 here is CASRTRTGGLGEQYV. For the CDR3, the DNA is TGTGCCAGCAGGACGAGAACAGGGGGTCTAGGCGAGCAGTACGTC.

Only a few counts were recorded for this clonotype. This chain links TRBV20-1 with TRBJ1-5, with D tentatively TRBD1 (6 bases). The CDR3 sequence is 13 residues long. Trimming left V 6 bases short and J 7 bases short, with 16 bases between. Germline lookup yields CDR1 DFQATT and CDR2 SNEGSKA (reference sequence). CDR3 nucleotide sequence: TGCAGTGCCTATACAGGGATGGGGCAGCCCCAGCATTTT. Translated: CSAYTGMGQPQHF.

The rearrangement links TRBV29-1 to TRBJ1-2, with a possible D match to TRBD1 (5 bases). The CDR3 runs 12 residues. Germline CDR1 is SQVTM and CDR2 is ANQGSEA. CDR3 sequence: CGAAFRGSGYTF. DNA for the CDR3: TGCGGCGCCGCTTTCCGGGGGTCTGGCTACACCTTC.

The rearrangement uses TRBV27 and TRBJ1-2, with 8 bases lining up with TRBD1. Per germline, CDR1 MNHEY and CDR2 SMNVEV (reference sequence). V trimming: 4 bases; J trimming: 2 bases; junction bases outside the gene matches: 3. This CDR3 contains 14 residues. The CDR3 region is CASSSRDRNYGYTF. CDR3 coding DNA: TGTGCCAGCAGTTCTCGGGACAGGAACTATGGCTACACCTTC.

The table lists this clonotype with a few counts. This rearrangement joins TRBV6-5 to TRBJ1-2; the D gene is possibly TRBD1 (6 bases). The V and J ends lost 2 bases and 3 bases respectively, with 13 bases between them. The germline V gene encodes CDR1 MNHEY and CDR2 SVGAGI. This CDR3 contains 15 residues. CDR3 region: CASSYRGGSHYGYTF. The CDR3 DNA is TGTGCCAGCAGTTACAGGGGGGGGTCGCACTATGGCTACACCTTC.

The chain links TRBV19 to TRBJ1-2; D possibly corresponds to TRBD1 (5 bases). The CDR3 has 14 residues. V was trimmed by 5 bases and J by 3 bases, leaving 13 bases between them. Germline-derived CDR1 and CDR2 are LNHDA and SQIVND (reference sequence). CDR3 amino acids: CASSLTTGYYGYTF. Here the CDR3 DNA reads TGTGCCAGTAGTCTCACTACAGGATACTATGGCTACACCTTC. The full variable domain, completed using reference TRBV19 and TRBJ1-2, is DGGITQSPKYLFRKEGQNVTLSCEQNLNHDAMYWYRQDPGQGLRLIYYSQIVNDFQKGDIAEGYSVSREKKESFPLTVTSAQKNPTAFYLCASSLTTGYYGYTFGSGTRLTVV.

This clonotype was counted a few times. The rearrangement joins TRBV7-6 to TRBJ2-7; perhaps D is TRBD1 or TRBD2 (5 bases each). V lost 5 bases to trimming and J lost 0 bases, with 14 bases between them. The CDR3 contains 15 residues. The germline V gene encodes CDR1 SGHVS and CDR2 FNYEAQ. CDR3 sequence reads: CASSPGRASSYEQYV. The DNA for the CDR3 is TGTGCCAGCAGCCCAGGGCGGGCGAGCTCCTACGAGCAGTACGTC.

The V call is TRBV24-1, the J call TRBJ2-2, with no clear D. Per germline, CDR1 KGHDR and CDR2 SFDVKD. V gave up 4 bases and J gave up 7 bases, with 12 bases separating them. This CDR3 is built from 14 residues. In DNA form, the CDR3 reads TGTGCCACCAGTGAGAGTCTAGTTGTCGGGGAGCTGTTTTTT. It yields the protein CATSESLVVGELFF.

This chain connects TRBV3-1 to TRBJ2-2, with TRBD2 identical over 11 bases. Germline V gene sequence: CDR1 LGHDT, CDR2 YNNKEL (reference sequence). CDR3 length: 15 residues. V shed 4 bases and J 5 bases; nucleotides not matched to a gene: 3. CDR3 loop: CASSLSSGRTGELFF. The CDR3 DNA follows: TGTGCCAGCAGCCTTTCTAGCGGGAGGACCGGGGAGCTGTTTTTT.

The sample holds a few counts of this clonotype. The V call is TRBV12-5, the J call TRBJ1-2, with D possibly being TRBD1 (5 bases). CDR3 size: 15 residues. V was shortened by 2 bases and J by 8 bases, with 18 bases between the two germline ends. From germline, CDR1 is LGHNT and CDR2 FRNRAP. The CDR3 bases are TGTGCTAGTGGTTTGTTTTCCGGGACGCCTGGCGGCTACACCTTC. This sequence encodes CASGLFSGTPGGYTF.

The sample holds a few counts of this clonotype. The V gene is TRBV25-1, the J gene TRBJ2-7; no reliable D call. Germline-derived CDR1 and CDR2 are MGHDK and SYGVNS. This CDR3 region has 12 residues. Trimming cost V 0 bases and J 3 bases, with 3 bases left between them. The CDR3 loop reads CASSEYLYEQYF. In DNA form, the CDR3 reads TGTGCCAGCAGTGAATATCTCTACGAGCAGTACTTC.

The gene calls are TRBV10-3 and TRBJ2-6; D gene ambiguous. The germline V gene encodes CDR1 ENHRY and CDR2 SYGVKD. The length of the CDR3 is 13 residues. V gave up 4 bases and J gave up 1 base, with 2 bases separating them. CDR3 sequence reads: CAISGSGANVLTF. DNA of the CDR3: TGTGCCATCAGTGGGTCTGGGGCCAACGTCCTGACTTTC.

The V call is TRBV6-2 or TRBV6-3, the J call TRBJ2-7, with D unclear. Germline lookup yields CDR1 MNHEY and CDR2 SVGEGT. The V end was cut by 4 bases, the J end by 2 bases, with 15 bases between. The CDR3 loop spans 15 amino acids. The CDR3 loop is CASSSPGRVAYEQYF. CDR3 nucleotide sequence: TGTGCCAGCAGTTCTCCGGGCCGAGTCGCCTACGAGCAGTACTTC.

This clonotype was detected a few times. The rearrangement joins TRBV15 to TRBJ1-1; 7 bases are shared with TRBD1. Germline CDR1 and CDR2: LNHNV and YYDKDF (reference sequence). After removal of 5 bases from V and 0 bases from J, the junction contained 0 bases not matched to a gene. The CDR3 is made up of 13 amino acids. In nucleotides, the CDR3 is TGTGCCACCAGCGACAGGGTGAACACTGAAGCTTTCTTT. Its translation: CATSDRVNTEAFF. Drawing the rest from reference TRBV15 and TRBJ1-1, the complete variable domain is DAMVIQNPRYQVTQFGKPVTLSCSQTLNHNVMYWYQQKSSQAPKLLFHYYDKDFNNEADTPDNFQSRRPNTSFCFLDIRSPGLGDTAMYLCATSDRVNTEAFFGQGTRLTVV.

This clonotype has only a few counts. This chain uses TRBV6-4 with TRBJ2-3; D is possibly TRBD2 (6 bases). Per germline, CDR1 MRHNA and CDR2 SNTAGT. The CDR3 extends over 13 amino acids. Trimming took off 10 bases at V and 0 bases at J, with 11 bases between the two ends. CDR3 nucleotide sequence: TGTGCCACCGGGGGACTCAGCACAGATACGCAGTATTTT. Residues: CATGGLSTDTQYF.

The DNA for the CDR3 is TGTGCCAGCGGGTCCCTCGGAGAGATATTATACGAGCAGTACTTC. This encodes CASGSLGEILYEQYF. The chain employs TRBV6-2 or TRBV6-3 and TRBJ2-7; D remains ambiguous. CDR1 is MNHEY and CDR2 is SVGEGT in the germline V gene. The CDR3 loop spans 15 amino acids. Trimming took off 8 bases at V and 4 bases at J, with 21 bases between the two ends.

Here the CDR3 reads CASSLLAGASDEQFF. As DNA, the CDR3 is TGTGCCAGCAGTTTATTGGCGGGAGCTTCCGATGAGCAGTTCTTC. The chain recombines TRBV12-3 or TRBV12-4 with TRBJ2-1; TRBD2 matches 7 bases. The CDR3 runs 15 residues. With V trimmed by 2 bases and J by 8 bases, 9 bases remained unmatched.

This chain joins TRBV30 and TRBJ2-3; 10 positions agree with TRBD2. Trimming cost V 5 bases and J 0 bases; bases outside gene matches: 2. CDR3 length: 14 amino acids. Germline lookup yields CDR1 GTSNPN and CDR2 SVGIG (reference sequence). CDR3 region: CAWASGSSTDTQYF. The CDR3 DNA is TGTGCCTGGGCTAGCGGGAGCAGCACAGATACGCAGTATTTT.

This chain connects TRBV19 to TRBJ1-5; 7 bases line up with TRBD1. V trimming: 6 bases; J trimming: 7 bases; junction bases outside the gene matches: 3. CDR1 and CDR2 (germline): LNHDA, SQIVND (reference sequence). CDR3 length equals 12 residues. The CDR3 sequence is CASSTRGQPQHF. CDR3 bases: TGTGCCAGTAGCACCAGGGGGCAGCCCCAGCATTTT.

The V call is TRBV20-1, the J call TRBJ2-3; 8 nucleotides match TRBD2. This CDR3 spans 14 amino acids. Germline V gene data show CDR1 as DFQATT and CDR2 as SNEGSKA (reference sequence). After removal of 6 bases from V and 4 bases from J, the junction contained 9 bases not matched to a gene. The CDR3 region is CSAGGREEADTQYF. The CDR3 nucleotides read TGCAGTGCCGGTGGGCGGGAGGAGGCAGATACGCAGTATTTT.

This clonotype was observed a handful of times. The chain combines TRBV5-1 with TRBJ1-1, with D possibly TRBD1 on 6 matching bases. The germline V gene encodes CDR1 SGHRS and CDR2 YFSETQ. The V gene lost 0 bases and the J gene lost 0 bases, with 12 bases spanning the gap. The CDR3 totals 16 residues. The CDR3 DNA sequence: TGCGCCAGCAGCTTGGTTCCCGGACAGATGAACACTGAAGCTTTCTTT. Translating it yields CASSLVPGQMNTEAFF.

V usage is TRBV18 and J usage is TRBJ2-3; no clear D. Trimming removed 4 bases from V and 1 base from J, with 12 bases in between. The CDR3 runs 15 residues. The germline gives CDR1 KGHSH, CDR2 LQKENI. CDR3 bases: TGTGCCAGCTCACTTTACATGGAGCGCACAGATACGCAGTATTTT. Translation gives CASSLYMERTDTQYF.

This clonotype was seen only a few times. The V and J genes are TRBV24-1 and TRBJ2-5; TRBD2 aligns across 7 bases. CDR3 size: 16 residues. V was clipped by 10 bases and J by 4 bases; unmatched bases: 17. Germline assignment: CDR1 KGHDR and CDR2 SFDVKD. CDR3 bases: TGTGCCACGTCCCGGGGCGGCGGGAGTATACTAGAGACCCAGTACTTC. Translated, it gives CATSRGGGSILETQYF.